The rows below give T cell receptor beta chains drawn from one sample of a study of regulatory T cells in long-lasting Graves disease. MiXCR, run by TCRdb on the multiplex PCR reads, gives a single entry per CDR3 protein. The profile shows 350,000 to 450,000 distinct CDR3 sequences, roughly 24% of them singletons. The sequences come from peripheral blood mononuclear cells (PBMCs), collected when the disease was refractory, from a patient treated with antithyroid drugs. All receptors come from a woman between 35 and 50 years old with Graves disease. CDR3s include the opening cysteine and the closing phenylalanine or tryptophan. D genes are given only for firm matches. Clone sizes are given selectively: once, few, many, or a class where the clone is expanded.

TRBV10-3	TRBD2	TRBJ2-2	many	CAISDFLGTSGRLNTGELFF	TGTGCCATCAGTGATTTCTTGGGGACTAGCGGGAGGCTGAACACCGGGGAGCTGTTTTTT
TRBV7-2	TRBD2	TRBJ2-7	NA	CASSRPKGMQKRDPLRGYYEQYF	TGTGCCAGCAGCCGACCTAAAGGGATGCAAAAGCGGGACCCGCTTAGGGGATACTACGAGCAGTACTTC
TRBV6-1	TRBD1	TRBJ2-7	many	CASSDPYRDRVSEQYF	TGTGCCAGCAGTGATCCCTACCGGGACAGGGTATCCGAGCAGTACTTC
TRBV28	NA	TRBJ1-4	many	CASRPHAEFEKLFF	TGTGCCAGCAGGCCCCATGCGGAATTCGAAAAACTGTTTTTT
TRBV27	TRBD1	TRBJ1-1	few	CASSHPTGPHTEAFF	TGTGCCAGCAGTCACCCGACAGGGCCGCATACTGAAGCTTTCTTT
TRBV6-1	NA	TRBJ1-2	NA	CATRLGIYGYTF	TGTGCCACCCGGTTAGGAATCTATGGCTACACCTTC
TRBV7-9	NA	TRBJ2-7	NA	CASSFTRGEQYF	TGTGCCAGCAGCTTCACTAGGGGCGAGCAGTACTTC
TRBV28	TRBD1	TRBJ1-5	many	CASSSGQGGGQPQHF	TGTGCCAGCAGTTCGGGACAGGGGGGAGGACAGCCCCAGCATTTT
TRBV14	TRBD1	TRBJ1-6	NA	CASSRADRGLYSPLHF	TGTGCCAGCAGCCGGGCAGACAGGGGATTGTATTCACCCCTCCACTTT
TRBV20-1	TRBD2	TRBJ2-7	many	CSARAREGYEQYF	TGCAGTGCTAGAGCGCGGGAGGGTTACGAGCAGTACTTC
TRBV11-1	NA	TRBJ1-5	NA	CASSHASGNNQPQHF	TGTGCCAGCAGCCATGCTTCAGGGAACAATCAGCCCCAGCATTTT
TRBV7-8	NA	TRBJ2-1	once	CASSSWTYNEQFF	TGTGCCAGCTCCTCTTGGACCTACAATGAGCAGTTCTTC
TRBV6-9	TRBD1	TRBJ1-1	few	CASSLDRDFNTEAFF	TGTGCCAGCAGTTTAGACAGGGACTTTAACACTGAAGCTTTCTTT
TRBV29-1	TRBD2	TRBJ2-7	NA	CSVVGGRRVYEQYF	TGCAGCGTTGTGGGCGGGAGGAGGGTTTACGAGCAGTACTTC
TRBV7-9	TRBD2	TRBJ2-7	NA	CASSNRGTGLAATYEQYF	TGTGCCAGCAGCAACAGGGGAACGGGACTAGCGGCTACCTACGAGCAGTACTTC
TRBV29-1	NA	TRBJ2-7	few	CSVDQNSEQYF	TGCAGCGTTGACCAAAACAGCGAGCAGTACTTC